The 28 T cell receptor beta chains below come from one sample, sequenced in a study of shared clonotypes between healthy human individuals. This table comes from immunoSEQ multiplex PCR, and its TCRdb copy is limited to in-frame clones, with some not included. This table has hundreds of thousands of clones, more than 70% appearing once. The sequencing sample was made of memory CD4+ T cells sorted from blood. Subset described: CD45RA-negative fraction. Every receptor here comes from a young woman in good health.

The chain joins TRBV6-5 to TRBJ2-5; 8 bases map to TRBD1. Trimming cost V 4 bases and J 6 bases; bases outside gene matches: 10. Germline V lookup: CDR1 MNHEY, CDR2 SVGAGI. The CDR3 totals 15 residues. The CDR3 DNA reads as TGTGCCAGCAGTTTCACGAGGGCAGGGGGCAAGACCCAGTACTTC. Translating it yields CASSFTRAGGKTQYF.

CDR3 amino acids: CATSRRGLAFSYEQYF. CDR3 DNA sequence: TGTGCCACCAGCAGAAGGGGACTAGCGTTTTCCTACGAGCAGTACTTC. The chain couples TRBV15 to TRBJ2-7; 10 bases line up with TRBD2. The V and J ends lost 2 bases and 1 base, in that order; junction bases with no gene match: 5. CDR1 is LNHNV, CDR2 YYDKDF, per germline (reference sequence). This CDR3 is built from 16 residues.

V usage is TRBV10-1 and J usage is TRBJ2-5, with D uncertain. Trimming left V 10 bases short and J 5 bases short, with 5 bases between. The CDR3 is 9 amino acids. Germline assignment: CDR1 WNHNN and CDR2 SYGVQD (reference sequence). CDR3 region: CAIVETQYF. The CDR3 nucleotides are TGCGCCATCGTCGAGACCCAGTACTTC.

V usage is TRBV7-2 and J usage is TRBJ2-2; TRBD2 matches 14 bases. V shed 6 bases, J shed 3 bases, and the junction held 3 bases outside the gene matches. The CDR3 is made up of 16 amino acids. Per germline, CDR1 SGHTA and CDR2 FQGNSA. The CDR3 region is CASRTSGRVHTGELFF. The CDR3 DNA sequence: TGTGCCAGCAGGACTAGCGGGAGGGTCCACACCGGGGAGCTGTTTTTT.

A few counts support this clone. This rearrangement joins TRBV2 to TRBJ2-3; 14 bases are a match to TRBD2. The CDR3 runs 12 residues. The V segment lost 10 bases and the J segment 10 bases; nucleotides outside the gene matches: 4. CDR1 is SNHLY and CDR2 is FYNNEI in the germline V gene. CDR3 sequence reads: CATAGLAGAQYF. For the CDR3, the DNA is TGTGCCACCGCGGGACTAGCGGGAGCGCAGTATTTT.

This sequence joins TRBV28 and TRBJ2-7; D call uncertain. Germline loops: CDR1 MDHEN, CDR2 SYDVKM. This CDR3 spans 12 amino acids. Trimming took off 7 bases at V and 6 bases at J, with 13 bases between the two ends. The CDR3 sequence is CASTDLEREQYF. The CDR3 nucleotides are TGTGCCAGCACTGACTTAGAGCGCGAGCAGTACTTC.

The gene calls are TRBV28 and TRBJ1-5; D is uncertain. CDR3 length equals 14 residues. Germline V CDR1 and CDR2: MDHEN, SYDVKM. V lost 6 bases and J 1 base, leaving 10 bases between the germline ends. The DNA of the CDR3 is TGTGCCAGCAGCAAAAAACTCAGCAATCAGCCCCAGCATTTT. Translating it yields CASSKKLSNQPQHF. The full variable domain, in which reference TRBV28 and TRBJ1-5 provide the parts outside the CDR3, is DVKVTQSSRYLVKRTGEKVFLECVQDMDHENMFWYRQDPGLGLRLIYFSYDVKMKEKGDIPEGYSVSREKKERFSLILESASTNQTSMYLCASSKKLSNQPQHFGDGTRLSIL.

V and J are TRBV18 and TRBJ1-3; 11 bases are shared with TRBD1. The CDR3 contains 16 residues. Trimming at V came to 2 bases and at J to 4 bases, leaving 4 bases not matched to a gene. The germline V gene has CDR1 KGHSH and CDR2 LQKENI. The CDR3 DNA is TGTGCCAGCTCACCAGGGACAGGGGGTTCCGGAAACACCATATATTTT. The encoded protein is CASSPGTGGSGNTIYF.

This clone appeared many times. The chain links TRBV11-2 to TRBJ1-1; no firm D call. Between the trimmed V and J ends, which lost 3 bases and 0 bases, there was a span of 8 bases. Germline V gives CDR1 SGHAT, CDR2 FQNNGV. CDR3 length equals 14 residues. The CDR3 DNA reads TGTGCCAGCAGCTTCCCCCCTATGAACACTGAAGCTTTCTTT. It is translated as CASSFPPMNTEAFF.

The rearrangement joins TRBV19 to TRBJ1-1, with D tentatively TRBD1 (5 bases). This CDR3 region has 13 residues. The germline gives CDR1 LNHDA, CDR2 SQIVND (reference sequence). With 3 bases removed from V and 5 bases from J, the gap between germline ends came to 10 bases. The CDR3 DNA reads TGTGCCAGTAGTATTAAGGGGTTTACTGAAGCTTTCTTT. Translation gives CASSIKGFTEAFF.

This clone was seen only a few times. This chain uses TRBV25-1 with TRBJ2-2; TRBD2 might be the D (5 bases). Trimming shortened V by 2 bases and J by 7 bases, and 11 bases separated the two germline ends. Germline loops: CDR1 MGHDK, CDR2 SYGVNS. The CDR3 is 14 amino acids. The CDR3, as DNA: TGTGCCAGCAGTGAAGTCGGGAACGGCGGGGAGCTGTTTTTT. It translates to CASSEVGNGGELFF.

This chain uses TRBV10-3 with TRBJ2-3; weak D call: TRBD2 (7 bases). Germline V gene sequence: CDR1 ENHRY, CDR2 SYGVKD. CDR3 length equals 19 residues. The V gene lost 6 bases and the J gene lost 6 bases, with 31 bases spanning the gap. CDR3 in DNA: TGTGCCATCAGGTCCGGGGGGCGGGAGTTTTCGGCCGGAACGGATACGCAGTATTTT. Amino acids: CAIRSGGREFSAGTDTQYF.

V gene TRBV2 combines with J gene TRBJ1-1; D not certain. Germline-derived CDR1 and CDR2 are SNHLY and FYNNEI. The CDR3 spans 14 residues. With 7 bases removed from V and 0 bases from J, the gap between germline ends came to 12 bases. The CDR3 nucleotides are TGTGCCAGCACCTCAAGGCCCTTGAACACTGAAGCTTTCTTT. Its protein product is CASTSRPLNTEAFF.

The chain is built from TRBV27 and TRBJ1-1; no clear D gene. Germline V lookup: CDR1 MNHEY, CDR2 SMNVEV (reference sequence). This CDR3 contains 16 residues. V was shortened by 1 base and J by 2 bases, with 14 bases between the two germline ends. The CDR3 bases are TGTGCCAGCAGTTTATATTCGCCTGTAGTAAACACTGAAGCTTTCTTT. Protein product: CASSLYSPVVNTEAFF.

The chain combines TRBV15 with TRBJ2-5; 9 positions match TRBD2. Per the germline V gene, CDR1 is LNHNV and CDR2 is YYDKDF (reference sequence). The J segment lost 2 bases and the V segment lost 3 bases, leaving 10 bases of the junction unmatched. The CDR3 is 17 amino acids. The CDR3 sequence is CATSSLGTSTEQETQYF. The CDR3 DNA is TGTGCCACCAGCAGTCTCGGGACTAGCACTGAACAAGAGACCCAGTACTTC.

The count of this clone is one. This chain uses TRBV5-1 with TRBJ2-3; no reliable D call. The V and J ends lost 1 base and 6 bases respectively, with 12 bases between them. This CDR3 has 14 residues. Germline lookup yields CDR1 SGHRS and CDR2 YFSETQ. The CDR3 bases are TGCGCCAGCAGCTTGCTTGGACCAGCGGATACGCAGTATTTT. Encoded protein: CASSLLGPADTQYF.

The rearrangement links TRBV5-1 to TRBJ2-1, with 11 bases aligning to TRBD2. Germline V gene lookup returns CDR1 SGHRS and CDR2 YFSETQ. The CDR3 runs 16 residues. V lost 0 bases, J lost 4 bases, and 3 bases stayed unmatched. The CDR3 spells CASSLDGTSGYNEQFF. The DNA of the CDR3 is TGCGCCAGCAGCTTGGACGGGACTAGCGGTTACAATGAGCAGTTCTTC.

The chain recombines TRBV28 with TRBJ2-3, with 13 bases identical to TRBD2. The CDR3 totals 15 residues. V was pared by 5 bases and J by 9 bases, with 8 bases of the junction left unmatched. Per germline, CDR1 MDHEN and CDR2 SYDVKM. CDR3 loop: CASSGLAGASVTQYF. For the CDR3, the DNA is TGTGCCAGCAGTGGACTAGCGGGAGCTTCGGTAACGCAGTATTTT.

V gene TRBV5-4 combines with J gene TRBJ1-2, with D perhaps TRBD1 (5 bases). CDR1 and CDR2 from the germline V gene are SGHNT and YYREEE (reference sequence). Trimming took off 0 bases at V and 5 bases at J, with 17 bases between the two ends. The CDR3 is made up of 16 amino acids. The CDR3 reads CASSLDRRGTQYGYTF. CDR3 DNA: TGTGCCAGCAGCTTGGACAGGCGCGGTACCCAATATGGCTACACCTTC. Looking up the rest from reference TRBV5-4 and TRBJ1-2 gives the full variable domain: ETGVTQSPTHLIKTRGQQVTLRCSSQSGHNTVSWYQQALGQGPQFIFQYYREEENGRGNFPPRFSGLQFPNYSSELNVNALELDDSALYLCASSLDRRGTQYGYTFGSGTRLTVV.

CDR3 sequence reads: CASSFAGGPGDTQYF. Here the CDR3 DNA reads TGTGCCAGCAGCTTCGCGGGAGGGCCCGGGGATACGCAGTATTTT. V and J are TRBV13 and TRBJ2-3, with 9 bases fitting TRBD2. Germline CDR1 and CDR2: PRHDT and FYEKMQ (reference sequence). V shed 3 bases, J shed 6 bases, and the junction held 7 bases outside the gene matches. The CDR3 length is 15 residues.

The chain couples TRBV28 to TRBJ2-4; TRBD1 might be the D (6 bases). This CDR3 comprises 14 residues. V lost 4 bases and J 7 bases, leaving 14 bases between the germline ends. Germline V lookup: CDR1 MDHEN, CDR2 SYDVKM. In DNA, the CDR3 is TGTGCCAGCAGTTGGGACAAAGGGTGGAACATTCAGTACTTC. Encoded protein: CASSWDKGWNIQYF.

This clone was counted only a few times. The V and J genes are TRBV2 and TRBJ1-4; D is perhaps TRBD1 (6 bases). V lost 6 bases and J lost 8, with 13 bases in between. The CDR3 covers 13 residues. CDR1 and CDR2 (germline): SNHLY, FYNNEI. CDR3 bases: TGTGCCAGCAGAACAGGGATATGGGAAAAACTGTTTTTT. It is translated as CASRTGIWEKLFF.

The chain couples TRBV6-4 to TRBJ1-2, with D uncertain. The CDR3 contains 14 residues. Germline V gives CDR1 MRHNA, CDR2 SNTAGT. V lost 0 bases to trimming and J lost 5 bases, with 10 bases between them. In DNA form, the CDR3 reads TGTGCCAGCAGTGACTCTCCCCGAACTTATGGCTACACCTTC. Translation: CASSDSPRTYGYTF.

This clone was seen only once. The gene calls are TRBV28 and TRBJ2-3; 12 positions match TRBD2. The CDR3 extends over 16 amino acids. V trimming: 4 bases; J trimming: 6 bases; junction bases outside the gene matches: 8. Per the germline V gene, CDR1 is MDHEN and CDR2 is SYDVKM. DNA for the CDR3: TGTGCCAGCAGTTCGAGACTAGCGGGGGAATGGGATACGCAGTATTTT. This translates into CASSSRLAGEWDTQYF.

The chain joins TRBV4-1 to TRBJ2-1, with 14 bases fitting TRBD2. This CDR3 contains 22 residues. Germline loops: CDR1 MGHRA, CDR2 YSYEKL. J lost 6 bases, V lost 3 bases, and 22 bases had no gene match. In nucleotides, the CDR3 is TGCGCCAGCAGCCATCCCCCCGGACTAGCGGGAGGTTGGGATACCCTACGCAATGAGCAGTTCTTC. The encoded protein is CASSHPPGLAGGWDTLRNEQFF.

V and J are TRBV7-3 and TRBJ2-7; D is uncertain. Germline loops: CDR1 SGHTA, CDR2 FQGTGA. Trimming pared 1 base from V and 0 bases from J, leaving 34 bases between. The CDR3 length is 23 residues. The DNA for the CDR3 is TGTGCCAGCAGCTTAAAAAGGAGCTCCACAGTGCAAACAGAACAACATAGCTCCTACGAGCAGTACTTC. This gives the protein CASSLKRSSTVQTEQHSSYEQYF. The whole variable domain, remainder taken from reference TRBV7-3 and TRBJ2-7, is GAGVSQTPSNKVTEKGKYVELRCDPISGHTALYWYRQSLGQGPEFLIYFQGTGAADDSGLPNDRFFAVRPEGSVSTLKIQRTERGDSAVYLCASSLKRSSTVQTEQHSSYEQYFGPGTRLTVT.

The chain uses TRBV28 and TRBJ2-2; D possibly matches TRBD1 or TRBD2 (5 bases each). In germline, CDR1 is MDHEN, CDR2 SYDVKM. This CDR3 has 16 amino acids. V lost 2 bases, J lost 6 bases, and 16 bases lay in between. In nucleotides, the CDR3 is TGTGCCAGCAGTTTAGAGAACGGGGCACAGTCCGGGGAGCTGTTTTTT. This translates into CASSLENGAQSGELFF.

The chain employs TRBV29-1 and TRBJ2-3; 8 nucleotides agree with TRBD2. Looked up from germline, CDR1 is SQVTM and CDR2 is ANQGSEA. The CDR3 is made up of 14 amino acids. V gave up 6 bases and J gave up 2 bases; unmatched junction bases: 7. The CDR3 DNA is TGCAGCGTCCGGACTAGCCGTAACACAGATACGCAGTATTTT. Residues: CSVRTSRNTDTQYF.